A selection of T cell receptor beta chains follows, all from one sample in a study of blood T cells in healthy people across ages. TCRdb reprocessed the 5' RACE reads via MiXCR and lists one record per CDR3 protein. The table lists around 850,000 distinct CDR3 sequences, under 40% of them singletons. Sequencing used blood. All receptors come from a man younger than 35 in good health. CDR3s include the opening cysteine and the closing phenylalanine or tryptophan. Fields, in order: V gene, clone size, D gene, J gene, CDR3 protein, CDR3 DNA. The D gene is left open where the match is weak. A clone size is listed for some rows: how often the clone was seen (once, few, many), or a class if it is expanded.

v_call: TRBV6-2/TRBV6-3; clone_size: .; d_call: TRBD1; j_call: TRBJ1-5; cdr3_aa: CASSPQGQGTDQPQHF; cdr3_nt: TGTGCCAGCAGTCCCCAGGGACAGGGAACGGATCAGCCCCAGCATTTT
v_call: TRBV6-2/TRBV6-3; clone_size: .; d_call: .; j_call: TRBJ2-3; cdr3_aa: CASSKSQGATDTQYF; cdr3_nt: TGTGCCAGCAGTAAATCACAGGGAGCCACAGATACGCAGTATTTT
v_call: TRBV10-2; clone_size: few; d_call: .; j_call: TRBJ2-2; cdr3_aa: CASSESPGNTGELFF; cdr3_nt: TGCGCCAGCAGTGAGTCTCCAGGAAACACCGGGGAGCTGTTTTTT
v_call: TRBV12-3/TRBV12-4; clone_size: few; d_call: .; j_call: TRBJ1-1; cdr3_aa: CASSFVRGSLNTEAFF; cdr3_nt: TGTGCCAGCAGTTTCGTCCGGGGGTCGCTTAACACTGAAGCTTTCTTT
v_call: TRBV7-2; clone_size: few; d_call: .; j_call: TRBJ2-6; cdr3_aa: CASKTGANVLTF; cdr3_nt: TGTGCCAGCAAGACGGGGGCCAACGTCCTGACTTTC
v_call: TRBV27; clone_size: .; d_call: .; j_call: TRBJ1-5; cdr3_aa: CASRRGPGNNQPQHF; cdr3_nt: TGTGCCAGCCGCAGGGGCCCCGGAAACAATCAGCCCCAGCATTTT
v_call: TRBV29-1; clone_size: .; d_call: .; j_call: TRBJ2-2; cdr3_aa: CSVDSANTGELFF; cdr3_nt: TGCAGCGTTGACAGCGCGAACACCGGGGAGCTGTTTTTT
v_call: TRBV25-1; clone_size: many; d_call: .; j_call: TRBJ2-1; cdr3_aa: CASSELSTYNEQFF; cdr3_nt: TGTGCCAGCAGTGAACTGTCGACCTACAATGAGCAGTTCTTC
v_call: TRBV7-2; clone_size: .; d_call: .; j_call: TRBJ1-6; cdr3_aa: CASSQYRTITSPLHF; cdr3_nt: TGTGCCAGCAGCCAATACAGGACTATCACGTCACCCCTCCACTTT
v_call: TRBV25-1; clone_size: .; d_call: .; j_call: TRBJ2-7; cdr3_aa: CASSEFQGGSYNEQYF; cdr3_nt: TGTGCCAGCAGTGAATTCCAGGGTGGGTCCTACAATGAGCAGTACTTC
v_call: TRBV10-3; clone_size: .; d_call: .; j_call: TRBJ2-1; cdr3_aa: CAITRNNEQFF; cdr3_nt: TGTGCCATCACTAGAAACAATGAGCAGTTCTTC
v_call: TRBV5-1; clone_size: few; d_call: TRBD2; j_call: TRBJ2-7; cdr3_aa: CASSDRFQAGALSSYNEQYF; cdr3_nt: TGCGCCAGCAGCGACCGATTTCAAGCGGGGGCCCTTAGCTCCTACAATGAGCAGTACTTC
v_call: TRBV4-3; clone_size: .; d_call: .; j_call: TRBJ2-3; cdr3_aa: CASSQDTGASRDTQYF; cdr3_nt: TGCGCCAGCAGCCAAGATACGGGGGCATCCAGAGATACGCAGTATTTT
v_call: TRBV4-3; clone_size: .; d_call: .; j_call: TRBJ2-2; cdr3_aa: CASSQERQENTGELFF; cdr3_nt: TGCGCCAGCAGCCAAGAGAGACAGGAGAACACCGGGGAGCTGTTTTTT
v_call: TRBV4-3; clone_size: .; d_call: .; j_call: TRBJ2-3; cdr3_aa: CADSQGTSTDTQYF; cdr3_nt: TGCGCCGACAGCCAAGGGACTAGCACAGATACGCAGTATTTT
v_call: TRBV20-1; clone_size: few; d_call: TRBD2; j_call: TRBJ2-1; cdr3_aa: CSAPKRGPYNEQFF; cdr3_nt: TGCAGTGCCCCCAAGCGGGGGCCATACAATGAGCAGTTCTTC
v_call: TRBV12-3/TRBV12-4; clone_size: few; d_call: .; j_call: TRBJ1-2; cdr3_aa: CASSLGGSDGYTF; cdr3_nt: TGTGCCAGCAGTTTAGGGGGATCGGATGGCTACACCTTC
v_call: TRBV12-3/TRBV12-4; clone_size: .; d_call: .; j_call: TRBJ1-2; cdr3_aa: CASSLALAGVSGYTF; cdr3_nt: TGTGCCAGCAGTTTAGCGCTGGCGGGGGTTAGCGGCTACACCTTC
v_call: TRBV20-1; clone_size: .; d_call: .; j_call: TRBJ1-4; cdr3_aa: CSASGSATNEKLFF; cdr3_nt: TGCAGTGCTTCTGGGAGTGCAACTAATGAAAAACTGTTTTTT
v_call: TRBV20-1; clone_size: .; d_call: TRBD2; j_call: TRBJ2-5; cdr3_aa: CSALTSGGPSYNEQYF; cdr3_nt: TGCAGTGCCCTGACTAGCGGGGGGCCCTCCTACAATGAGCAGTACTTC
v_call: TRBV20-1; clone_size: .; d_call: .; j_call: TRBJ1-6; cdr3_aa: CSASVGTTDSPLHF; cdr3_nt: TGCAGTGCTAGTGTAGGGACGACGGATTCACCCCTCCACTTT
v_call: TRBV12-3/TRBV12-4; clone_size: few; d_call: TRBD1; j_call: TRBJ1-1; cdr3_aa: CASSRDREAEAFF; cdr3_nt: TGTGCCAGCAGCCGCGACAGGGAAGCTGAAGCTTTCTTT
v_call: TRBV10-3; clone_size: .; d_call: TRBD1; j_call: TRBJ1-5; cdr3_aa: CAISMDRRDQPQHF; cdr3_nt: TGTGCCATCAGTATGGACAGGAGAGATCAGCCCCAGCATTTT
v_call: TRBV5-1; clone_size: few; d_call: .; j_call: TRBJ2-1; cdr3_aa: CASSLRTLGDEQFF; cdr3_nt: TGCGCCAGCAGCCTCAGGACACTTGGGGATGAGCAGTTCTTC
v_call: TRBV24-1; clone_size: few; d_call: TRBD1; j_call: TRBJ2-1; cdr3_aa: CATAASPGQGRINEQFF; cdr3_nt: TGTGCCACCGCCGCATCTCCCGGACAGGGTAGAATCAATGAGCAGTTCTTC
v_call: TRBV20-1; clone_size: few; d_call: .; j_call: TRBJ1-1; cdr3_aa: CSARDQQWNTEAFF; cdr3_nt: TGCAGTGCTAGAGATCAGCAGTGGAACACTGAAGCTTTCTTT
v_call: TRBV7-8; clone_size: few; d_call: TRBD2; j_call: TRBJ2-1; cdr3_aa: CASRESGGGNEQFF; cdr3_nt: TGTGCCAGCAGGGAAAGCGGGGGGGGCAATGAGCAGTTCTTC
v_call: TRBV5-1; clone_size: .; d_call: TRBD1; j_call: TRBJ1-2; cdr3_aa: CASSLEVGDRGGGYTF; cdr3_nt: TGCGCCAGCAGCTTGGAAGTTGGAGACAGGGGAGGCGGCTACACCTTC
v_call: TRBV4-3; clone_size: .; d_call: .; j_call: TRBJ1-2; cdr3_aa: CASSLRRDSRGYTF; cdr3_nt: TGCGCCAGCAGCCTCAGACGGGACTCGCGGGGCTACACCTTC
v_call: TRBV29-1; clone_size: many; d_call: .; j_call: TRBJ2-1; cdr3_aa: CSVEGRGSYNEQFF; cdr3_nt: TGCAGCGTTGAAGGAAGGGGCTCCTACAATGAGCAGTTCTTC
v_call: TRBV7-2; clone_size: .; d_call: .; j_call: TRBJ1-2; cdr3_aa: CASSLDANGDYGYTF; cdr3_nt: TGTGCCAGCAGCTTAGATGCTAACGGGGACTATGGCTACACCTTC
v_call: TRBV2; clone_size: many; d_call: .; j_call: TRBJ2-7; cdr3_aa: CASSERHRNEQYF; cdr3_nt: TGTGCCAGCAGTGAACGACATAGGAACGAGCAGTACTTC
v_call: TRBV12-3/TRBV12-4; clone_size: .; d_call: TRBD2; j_call: TRBJ2-7; cdr3_aa: CASSFLREGHVNEQYF; cdr3_nt: TGTGCCAGCAGTTTCTTGCGGGAGGGCCACGTTAACGAGCAGTACTTC
v_call: TRBV5-1; clone_size: .; d_call: .; j_call: TRBJ1-1; cdr3_aa: CASSWTGGPEAFF; cdr3_nt: TGCGCCAGCAGCTGGACGGGTGGCCCTGAAGCTTTCTTT
v_call: TRBV13; clone_size: .; d_call: .; j_call: TRBJ2-1; cdr3_aa: CASSPPRGARVANEQFF; cdr3_nt: TGTGCCAGCAGCCCCCCTAGGGGGGCGCGGGTAGCCAATGAGCAGTTCTTC
v_call: TRBV29-1; clone_size: .; d_call: TRBD1; j_call: TRBJ1-4; cdr3_aa: CSVAGTGGEKLFF; cdr3_nt: TGCAGCGTCGCCGGGACAGGGGGAGAAAAACTGTTTTTT
v_call: TRBV5-1; clone_size: few; d_call: TRBD1; j_call: TRBJ1-1; cdr3_aa: CASSFQNRGTEAFF; cdr3_nt: TGCGCCAGCAGCTTCCAAAACAGGGGCACTGAAGCTTTCTTT
v_call: TRBV5-1; clone_size: .; d_call: TRBD2; j_call: TRBJ2-1; cdr3_aa: CASRLASGSSYNEQFF; cdr3_nt: TGTGCCAGCAGACTCGCTAGCGGAAGCTCCTACAATGAGCAGTTCTTC
v_call: TRBV2; clone_size: .; d_call: TRBD1; j_call: TRBJ2-3; cdr3_aa: CASRVGQGETDTQYF; cdr3_nt: TGTGCCAGCAGGGTTGGACAGGGAGAAACAGATACGCAGTATTTT
v_call: TRBV12-3/TRBV12-4; clone_size: many; d_call: .; j_call: TRBJ1-2; cdr3_aa: CASSLSGGPSNGYTF; cdr3_nt: TGTGCCAGCAGTTTAAGTGGGGGCCCCTCCAACGGCTACACCTTC
v_call: TRBV20-1; clone_size: few; d_call: .; j_call: TRBJ2-1; cdr3_aa: CSARAKGDEQFF; cdr3_nt: TGCAGTGCTAGAGCCAAAGGGGATGAGCAGTTCTTC
v_call: TRBV10-1; clone_size: .; d_call: .; j_call: TRBJ2-7; cdr3_aa: CASSIDKPYEQYF; cdr3_nt: TGCGCCAGCAGTATTGACAAGCCCTACGAGCAGTACTTC
v_call: TRBV7-9; clone_size: few; d_call: .; j_call: TRBJ2-5; cdr3_aa: CASSPQVWNEQYF; cdr3_nt: TGTGCCAGCAGCCCACAGGTATGGAATGAGCAGTACTTC
v_call: TRBV12-3/TRBV12-4; clone_size: .; d_call: TRBD2; j_call: TRBJ2-1; cdr3_aa: CASSLIRSPGLAGGGSYNEQFF; cdr3_nt: TGTGCCAGCAGTTTGATACGTAGCCCGGGACTAGCGGGGGGGGGATCCTACAATGAGCAGTTCTTC
v_call: TRBV2; clone_size: .; d_call: .; j_call: TRBJ1-2; cdr3_aa: CASTQFNYGYTF; cdr3_nt: TGTGCCAGCACACAGTTCAACTATGGCTACACCTTC
v_call: TRBV9; clone_size: few; d_call: .; j_call: TRBJ2-7; cdr3_aa: CASSAQGSSYEQYF; cdr3_nt: TGTGCCAGCAGCGCCCAGGGGAGTTCCTACGAGCAGTACTTC
v_call: TRBV5-6; clone_size: many; d_call: .; j_call: TRBJ2-1; cdr3_aa: CASSEDSKDEQFF; cdr3_nt: TGTGCCAGCAGCGAGGACAGTAAGGATGAGCAGTTCTTC
v_call: TRBV6-5; clone_size: .; d_call: TRBD2; j_call: TRBJ2-4; cdr3_aa: CASSTAGGWNIQYF; cdr3_nt: TGTGCCAGCAGTACCGCGGGGGGTTGGAACATTCAGTACTTC